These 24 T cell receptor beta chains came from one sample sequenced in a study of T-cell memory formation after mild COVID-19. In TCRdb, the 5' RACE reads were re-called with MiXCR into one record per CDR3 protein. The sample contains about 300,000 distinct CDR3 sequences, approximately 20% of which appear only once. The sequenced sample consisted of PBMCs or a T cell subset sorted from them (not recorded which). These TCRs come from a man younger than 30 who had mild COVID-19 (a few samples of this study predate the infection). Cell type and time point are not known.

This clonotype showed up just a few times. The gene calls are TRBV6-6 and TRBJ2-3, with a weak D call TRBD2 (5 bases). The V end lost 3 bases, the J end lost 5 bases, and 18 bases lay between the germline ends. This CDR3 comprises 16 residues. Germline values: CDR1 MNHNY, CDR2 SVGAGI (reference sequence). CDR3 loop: CASSYSVELSGDTQYF. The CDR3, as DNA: TGTGCCAGCAGTTATAGCGTTGAACTCTCGGGAGATACGCAGTATTTT.

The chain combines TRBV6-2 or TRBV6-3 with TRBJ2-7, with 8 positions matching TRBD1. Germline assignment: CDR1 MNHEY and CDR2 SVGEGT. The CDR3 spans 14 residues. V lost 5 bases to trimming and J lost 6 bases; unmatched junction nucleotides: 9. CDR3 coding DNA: TGTGCCAGCAGTCGGACGACAGGGGCCCGCGAGCAGTACTTC. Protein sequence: CASSRTTGAREQYF.

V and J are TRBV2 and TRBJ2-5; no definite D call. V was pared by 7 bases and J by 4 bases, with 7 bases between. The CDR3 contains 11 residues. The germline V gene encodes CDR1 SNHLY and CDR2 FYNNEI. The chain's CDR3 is CASKYAETQYF. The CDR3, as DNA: TGTGCCAGCAAGTACGCAGAGACCCAGTACTTC.

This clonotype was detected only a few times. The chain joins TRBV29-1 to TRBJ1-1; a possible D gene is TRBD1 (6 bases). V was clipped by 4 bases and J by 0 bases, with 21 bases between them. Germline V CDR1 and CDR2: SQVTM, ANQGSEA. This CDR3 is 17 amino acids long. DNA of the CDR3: TGCAGCGTTGGGGGGGCAGGGATAGCCCTAATGAACACTGAAGCTTTCTTT. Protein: CSVGGAGIALMNTEAFF.

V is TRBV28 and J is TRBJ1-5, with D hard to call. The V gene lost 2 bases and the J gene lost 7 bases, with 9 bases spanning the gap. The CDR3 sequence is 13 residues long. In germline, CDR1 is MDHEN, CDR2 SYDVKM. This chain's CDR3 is CASSLLVEQPQHF. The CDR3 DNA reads TGTGCCAGCAGTTTACTGGTAGAGCAGCCCCAGCATTTT.

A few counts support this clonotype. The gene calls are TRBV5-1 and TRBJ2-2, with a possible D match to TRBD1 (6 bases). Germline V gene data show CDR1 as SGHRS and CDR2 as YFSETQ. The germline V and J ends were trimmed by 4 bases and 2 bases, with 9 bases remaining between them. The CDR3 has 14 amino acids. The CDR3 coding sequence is TGCGCCAGCAGCGTGGACAGAAACACCGGGGAGCTGTTTTTT. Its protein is CASSVDRNTGELFF.

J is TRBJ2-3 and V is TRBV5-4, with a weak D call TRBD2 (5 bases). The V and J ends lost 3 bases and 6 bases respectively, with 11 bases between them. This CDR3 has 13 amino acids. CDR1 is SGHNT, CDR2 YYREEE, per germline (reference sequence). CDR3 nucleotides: TGTGCCAGCAGCTCTACTAGTCCGGATACGCAGTATTTT. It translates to CASSSTSPDTQYF.

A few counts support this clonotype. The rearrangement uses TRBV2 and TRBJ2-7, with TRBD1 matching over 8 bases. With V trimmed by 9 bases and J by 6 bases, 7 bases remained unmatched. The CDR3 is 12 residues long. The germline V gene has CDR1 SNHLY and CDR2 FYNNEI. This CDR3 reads CASRAGGLEQYF. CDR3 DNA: TGTGCCAGTCGGGCAGGGGGCCTCGAGCAGTACTTC.

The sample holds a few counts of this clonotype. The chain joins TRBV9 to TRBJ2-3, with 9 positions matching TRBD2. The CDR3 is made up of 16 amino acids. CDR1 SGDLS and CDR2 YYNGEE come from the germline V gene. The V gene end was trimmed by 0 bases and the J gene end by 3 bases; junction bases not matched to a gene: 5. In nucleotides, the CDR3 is TGTGCCAGCAGCGTAGTTAATAGCGGGGGAACAGATACGCAGTATTTT. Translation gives CASSVVNSGGTDTQYF.

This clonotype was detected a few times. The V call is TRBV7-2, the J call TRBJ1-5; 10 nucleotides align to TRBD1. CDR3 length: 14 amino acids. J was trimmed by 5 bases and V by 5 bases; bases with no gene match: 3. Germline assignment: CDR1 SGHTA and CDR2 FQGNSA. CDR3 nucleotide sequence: TGTGCCAGCAGCAAGGACAGGGGGTATCAGCCCCAGCATTTT. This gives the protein CASSKDRGYQPQHF.

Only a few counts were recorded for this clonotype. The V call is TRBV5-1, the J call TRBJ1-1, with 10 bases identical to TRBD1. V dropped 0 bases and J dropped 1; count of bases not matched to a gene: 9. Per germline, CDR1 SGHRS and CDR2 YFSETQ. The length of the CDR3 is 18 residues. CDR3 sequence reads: CASSLVSGQGIKNTEAFF. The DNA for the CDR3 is TGCGCCAGCAGCTTGGTGTCGGGACAGGGGATCAAGAACACTGAAGCTTTCTTT.

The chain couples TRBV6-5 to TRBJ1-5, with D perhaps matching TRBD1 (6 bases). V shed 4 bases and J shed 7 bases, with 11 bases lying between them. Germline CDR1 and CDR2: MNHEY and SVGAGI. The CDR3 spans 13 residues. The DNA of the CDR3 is TGTGCCAGCAGTTCGTACAGGGCCCAGCCCCAGCATTTT. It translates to CASSSYRAQPQHF.

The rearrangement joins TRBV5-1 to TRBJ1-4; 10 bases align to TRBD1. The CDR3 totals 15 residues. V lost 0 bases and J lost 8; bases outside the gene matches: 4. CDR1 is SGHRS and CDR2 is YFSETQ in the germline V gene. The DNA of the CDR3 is TGCGCCAGCAGCTTGGGGGACAGGGGCCTAGAAAAACTGTTTTTT. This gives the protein CASSLGDRGLEKLFF.

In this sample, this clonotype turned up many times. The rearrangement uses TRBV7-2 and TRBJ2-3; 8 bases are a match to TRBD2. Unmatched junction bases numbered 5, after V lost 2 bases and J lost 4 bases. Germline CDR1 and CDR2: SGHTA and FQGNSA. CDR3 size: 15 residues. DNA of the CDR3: TGTGCCAGCAGCTTACGGGGGGGCCTCGCAGATACGCAGTATTTT. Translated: CASSLRGGLADTQYF.

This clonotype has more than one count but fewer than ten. For the CDR3, the DNA is TGTGCCAGCAGAGGCATCCCCTATGGCTACACCTTC. As protein: CASRGIPYGYTF. The chain is built from TRBV6-5 and TRBJ1-2; D not resolved. There are 12 residues in the CDR3. Germline V gives CDR1 MNHEY, CDR2 SVGAGI. Trimming pared 6 bases from V and 4 bases from J, leaving 9 bases between.

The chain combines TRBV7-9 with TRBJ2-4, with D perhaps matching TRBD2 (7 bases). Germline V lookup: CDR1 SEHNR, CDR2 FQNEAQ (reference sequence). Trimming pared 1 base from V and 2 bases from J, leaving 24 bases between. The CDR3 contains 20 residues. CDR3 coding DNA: TGTGCCAGCAGCTTAGGCGCTTTGCGGGGGCCTCGGGGGTCCAAAAACATTCAGTACTTC. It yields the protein CASSLGALRGPRGSKNIQYF.

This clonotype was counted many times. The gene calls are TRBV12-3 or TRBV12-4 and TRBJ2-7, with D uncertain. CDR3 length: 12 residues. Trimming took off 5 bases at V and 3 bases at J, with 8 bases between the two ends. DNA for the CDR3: TGTGCCAGCAGTCTCGCACTCTACGAGCAGTACTTC. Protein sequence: CASSLALYEQYF.

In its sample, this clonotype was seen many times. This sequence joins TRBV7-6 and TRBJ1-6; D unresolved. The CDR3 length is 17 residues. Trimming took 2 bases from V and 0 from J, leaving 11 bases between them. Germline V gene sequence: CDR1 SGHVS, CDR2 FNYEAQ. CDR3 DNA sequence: TGTGCCAGCAGCTTATACCCGGAGAGCTCCTATAATTCACCCCTCCACTTT. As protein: CASSLYPESSYNSPLHF.

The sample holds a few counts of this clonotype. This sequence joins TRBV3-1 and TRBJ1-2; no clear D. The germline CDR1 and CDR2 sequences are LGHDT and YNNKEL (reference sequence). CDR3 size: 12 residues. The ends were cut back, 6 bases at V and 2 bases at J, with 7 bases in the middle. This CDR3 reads CASSPQNYGYTF. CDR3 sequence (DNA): TGTGCCAGCAGTCCACAGAACTATGGCTACACCTTC.

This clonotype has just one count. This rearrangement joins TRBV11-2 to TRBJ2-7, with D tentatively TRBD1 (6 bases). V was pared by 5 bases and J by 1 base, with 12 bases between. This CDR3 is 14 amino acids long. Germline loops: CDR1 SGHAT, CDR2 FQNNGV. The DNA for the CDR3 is TGTGCCAGCAGCGCCCGGGACATGTCCTACGAGCAGTACGTC. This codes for CASSARDMSYEQYV.

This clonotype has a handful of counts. The CDR3 sequence is CASSLLGTLNTGELFF. CDR3 DNA sequence: TGTGCCAGCTCACTTCTCGGGACTCTAAACACCGGGGAGCTGTTTTTT. The chain employs TRBV18 and TRBJ2-2, with D possibly TRBD2 on 6 matching bases. The CDR3 length is 16 residues. V lost 4 bases and J lost 2, with 14 bases in between. Germline loops: CDR1 KGHSH, CDR2 LQKENI.

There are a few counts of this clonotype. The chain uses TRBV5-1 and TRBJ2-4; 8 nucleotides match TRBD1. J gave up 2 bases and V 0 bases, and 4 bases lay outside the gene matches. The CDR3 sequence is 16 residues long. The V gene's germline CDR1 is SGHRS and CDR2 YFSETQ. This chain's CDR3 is CASSLGQGWPKNIQYF. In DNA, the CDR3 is TGCGCCAGCAGCTTGGGACAGGGGTGGCCCAAAAACATTCAGTACTTC. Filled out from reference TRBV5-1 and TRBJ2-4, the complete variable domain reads KAGVTQTPRYLIKTRGQQVTLSCSPISGHRSVSWYQQTPGQGLQFLFEYFSETQRNKGNFPGRFSGRQFSNSRSEMNVSTLELGDSALYLCASSLGQGWPKNIQYFGAGTRLSVL.

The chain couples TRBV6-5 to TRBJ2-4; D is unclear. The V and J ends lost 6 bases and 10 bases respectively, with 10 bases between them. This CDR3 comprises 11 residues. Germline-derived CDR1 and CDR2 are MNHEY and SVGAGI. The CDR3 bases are TGTGCCAGCAGGCTAGGGTCTATTCAGTACTTC. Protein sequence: CASRLGSIQYF.

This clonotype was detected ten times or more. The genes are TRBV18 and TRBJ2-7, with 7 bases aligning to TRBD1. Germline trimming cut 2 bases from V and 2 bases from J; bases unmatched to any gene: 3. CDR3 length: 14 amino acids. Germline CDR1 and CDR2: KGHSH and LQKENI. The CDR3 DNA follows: TGTGCCAGCTCACCAAGACAGGGAACCTACGAGCAGTACTTC. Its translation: CASSPRQGTYEQYF.